The rows below give T cell receptor beta chains drawn from one sample of a study of blood T cell repertoires in COVID-19. Profiling relied on immunoSEQ multiplex PCR, and the TCRdb table lists in-frame clones only, not all of them. Of 350,000 to 500,000 clones listed, approximately 90% were seen once; the top ten hold about 1.5%. The material sequenced was PBMCs or T cells enriched from blood (not recorded which). Every receptor here comes from a young woman who had been exposed to COVID-19. CDR3s include the opening cysteine and the closing phenylalanine or tryptophan. The D gene is left open where the match is weak. Rows give clone size only sometimes, using once, few, many, or a class for an expanded clone.

TRBJ1-5	TRBV28	TRBD1	-	TGTGCCAGCGAGGACAGGAATCAGCCCCAGCATTTT	CASEDRNQPQHF
TRBJ2-7	TRBV28	-	-	TGTGCCAGCAGTTCAGACAGGCCCTACGAGCAGTACTTC	CASSSDRPYEQYF
TRBJ1-2	TRBV7-2	-	once	TGTGCCAGCAGCTTAGGGGCAGGTGCCAACTATGGCTACACCTTC	CASSLGAGANYGYTF
TRBJ2-7	TRBV7-9	-	once	TGTGCCAGCGGCCGGGACATCCGCTCCTACGAGCAGTACTTC	CASGRDIRSYEQYF
TRBJ2-3	TRBV9	-	-	TGTGCCAGCAGCGTAGCCCTCAGGGTAACTTCCACAGATACGCAGTATTTT	CASSVALRVTSTDTQYF
TRBJ2-3	TRBV7-7	TRBD2	-	TGTGCCAGCAGCTTAACTAGCGGGGGACTCGATACGCAGTATTTT	CASSLTSGGLDTQYF
TRBJ1-2	TRBV9	-	-	TGTGCCAGCAGCGTAGCCAGTACAGCTAACTATGGCTACACCTTC	CASSVASTANYGYTF
TRBJ1-3	TRBV28	-	-	TGTGCCAGCAGTTTTCCCGCGAGAAACACCATATATTTT	CASSFPARNTIYF
TRBJ2-7	TRBV7-2	-	-	TGTGCCAGCAGCTTCCGCTCCTCGAGCTCCTACGAGCAGTACTTC	CASSFRSSSSYEQYF
TRBJ2-5	TRBV2	TRBD2	once	TGTGCCAGCACCCCGCGACTAGCGGGCACAAAAGAGACCCAGTACTTC	CASTPRLAGTKETQYF
TRBJ2-3	TRBV3-1/TRBV3-2	TRBD2	-	TGTGCCAGCAGCCAAGATGAGGGACTAGCGGGGGGGCGGCATACGCAGTATTTT	CASSQDEGLAGGRHTQYF
TRBJ2-1	TRBV7-3	TRBD1	few	TGTGCCAGCAGCTCCCGGGACAGGGGTATTTACAATGAGCAGTTCTTC	CASSSRDRGIYNEQFF
TRBJ1-2	TRBV28	-	-	TGTGCCAGCAGTGGACAGTATGGCTACACCTTC	CASSGQYGYTF
TRBJ2-2	TRBV29-1	TRBD1	-	TGCAGCGTTGCCGGGACAGGGCGCAACACCGGGGAGCTGTTTTTT	CSVAGTGRNTGELFF
TRBJ2-5	TRBV9	TRBD2	-	TGTGCCAGCAGCGTAGGTACTAGCGAGCAAGAGACCCAGTACTTC	CASSVGTSEQETQYF
TRBJ1-4	TRBV7-9	TRBD1	-	TGTGCCAGCAGCCTCGGACAGGGGAGGAATGAAAAACTGTTTTTT	CASSLGQGRNEKLFF
TRBJ1-2	TRBV9	-	-	TGTGCCAGCAGCGCGCCGACAGTTGGCTACACCTTC	CASSAPTVGYTF
TRBJ1-6	TRBV28	TRBD1	-	TGTGCCAGCAGTTTATGGGTCGGGACAGGGCATTCACCCCTCCACTTT	CASSLWVGTGHSPLHF
TRBJ2-7	TRBV28	TRBD1	-	TGTGCCAGCAGCCTCGGGCCAGACGGGACAGGTTTTTCCTACGAGCAGTACTTC	CASSLGPDGTGFSYEQYF
TRBJ2-7	TRBV7-2	-	-	TGTGCCAGCAGCTTAGCCTTTCCGGGGTACGAGCAGTACTTC	CASSLAFPGYEQYF
TRBJ1-3	TRBV18	TRBD1	-	TGTGCCAGCTCACGGCGGACAGGGGGGCAAAGGAACTCTGGAAACACCATATATTTT	CASSRRTGGQRNSGNTIYF
TRBJ2-1	TRBV7-9	-	few	TGTGCCAGCAGCTTAGAACAGCCCTACAATGAGCAGTTCTTC	CASSLEQPYNEQFF
TRBJ1-4	TRBV28	-	-	TGTGCCAGCAGTTTATTGGCGCGGCAACTGTTTTTT	CASSLLARQLFF
TRBJ2-7	TRBV10-3	TRBD1	-	TGTGCCATCAGCCAGGGACAGAGCTCCTACGAGCAGTACTTC	CAISQGQSSYEQYF
TRBJ2-3	TRBV7-2	TRBD2	-	TGTGCCAGCAGCCAATCTAGCGGGGGCTCAGATACGCAGTATTTT	CASSQSSGGSDTQYF
TRBJ2-3	TRBV7-8	TRBD1	-	TGTGCCAGCAGCGGCCGGGACAGGGAACGATATACGCAGTATTTT	CASSGRDRERYTQYF
TRBJ2-1	TRBV29-1	-	few	TGCAGCGTTGACTCTAGGGGAACCTACAATGAGCAGTTCTTC	CSVDSRGTYNEQFF
TRBJ1-1	TRBV5-5	-	-	TGTGCCAGCAGCAATATGGGAGGTTTGACTGAAGCTTTCTTT	CASSNMGGLTEAFF
TRBJ1-5	TRBV5-4	-	-	TGTGCCAGCAGCGAGGGGGGGAGCAATCAGCCCCAGCATTTT	CASSEGGSNQPQHF
TRBJ2-1	TRBV4-3	TRBD2	-	TGCGCCAGCAGCCGAAGCAGGACTAGCGGAGGATCCTCCTACAATGAGCAGTTCTTC	CASSRSRTSGGSSYNEQFF
TRBJ2-1	TRBV11-2	-	-	TGTGCCAGCAGTGTGCTAGTTTTAGATGAGCAGTTCTTC	CASSVLVLDEQFF
TRBJ2-3	TRBV6-6	TRBD2	-	TGTGCCAGCAGTCCCCTGGTCGGAAGCGGGGGGGCAGCAGATACGCAGTATTTT	CASSPLVGSGGAADTQYF
TRBJ1-1	TRBV4-2	TRBD1	-	TGTGCCAGCAAAGGGACAGACACTGAAGCTTTCTTT	CASKGTDTEAFF
TRBJ1-1	TRBV13	TRBD1	once	TGTGCCAGCAGCGCTGACAGGGGAACTGAAGCTTTCTTT	CASSADRGTEAFF
TRBJ2-5	TRBV5-1	-	-	TGCGCCAGCAGCTCCCTGGGGGCGAGCGGTGAGACCCAGTACTTC	CASSSLGASGETQYF
TRBJ1-2	TRBV5-1	TRBD1	-	TGCGCCAGCAGCCCCCTAACAGGGGACTATGGCTACACCTTC	CASSPLTGDYGYTF
TRBJ1-3	TRBV6-5	-	-	TGTGCCAGCAGTTACCGGGGTCCCCTCTCTGGAAACACCATATATTTT	CASSYRGPLSGNTIYF
TRBJ2-3	TRBV24-1	TRBD2	few	TGTGCCACCAGGGCTAGCGGGAGTATAGATACGCAGTATTTT	CATRASGSIDTQYF
TRBJ2-7	TRBV28	TRBD1	-	TGTGCCAGCAGCAAAGGGACAGGGATGGCGTACGAGCAGTACTTC	CASSKGTGMAYEQYF
TRBJ1-1	TRBV5-4	-	-	TGTGCCAGCAGCCATCCCGACAGTGAAGCTTTCTTT	CASSHPDSEAFF
TRBJ2-4	TRBV19	TRBD2	-	TGTGCCAGTAGTATTATCCCGGGACTAGCGGGGTACATTCAGTACTTC	CASSIIPGLAGYIQYF
TRBJ2-3	TRBV28	TRBD2	-	TGTGCCAGCAGTGGGACTAGCGCTCTCCACAGCACAGATACGCAGTATTTT	CASSGTSALHSTDTQYF
TRBJ1-2	TRBV19	-	-	TGTGCCAGTGCCCGTTCGGGGGACTATGGCTACACCTTC	CASARSGDYGYTF
TRBJ2-1	TRBV28	-	-	TGTGCCAGCAATGACAGGCTCGGGGACAATGAGCAGTTCTTC	CASNDRLGDNEQFF
TRBJ1-5	TRBV6-5	-	-	TGTGCCAGCAGAGACAGTTTCAATCAGCCCCAGCATTTT	CASRDSFNQPQHF
TRBJ2-7	TRBV11-2	-	-	TGTGCCAGCAGCCTAAACGCCTACGAGCAGTACTTC	CASSLNAYEQYF
TRBJ2-1	TRBV4-1	TRBD2	-	TGCGCCAGCAGCCAACCGGGACTAGCAGGCAATGAGCAGTTCTTC	CASSQPGLAGNEQFF
TRBJ2-7	TRBV5-6	TRBD2	few	TGTGCCAGCAGCTTGTGGGCGGCGACTAGCGGGGATTACGAGCAGTACTTC	CASSLWAATSGDYEQYF
TRBJ1-2	TRBV5-4	-	-	TGTGCCAGCAGCGCCTGGACTGATAACTATGGCTACACCTTC	CASSAWTDNYGYTF
TRBJ2-1	TRBV4-3	TRBD2	-	TGCGCCAGCAGCCAAGAATCTAGCGGGGGGTATTACAATGAGCAGTTCTTC	CASSQESSGGYYNEQFF
TRBJ1-1	TRBV7-2	-	-	TGTGCCAGCAGCTTAGCAGGGGCCTTTGAAGCTTTCTTT	CASSLAGAFEAFF
TRBJ1-2	TRBV28	-	-	TGTGCCACATGGGGAGGGGGGCCTGGCTACACCTTC	CATWGGGPGYTF
TRBJ2-1	TRBV2	TRBD2	-	TGTGCCAGCAGTGAAGCGGCTAGCGGGGGGCAGTATGAGCAGTTCTTC	CASSEAASGGQYEQFF